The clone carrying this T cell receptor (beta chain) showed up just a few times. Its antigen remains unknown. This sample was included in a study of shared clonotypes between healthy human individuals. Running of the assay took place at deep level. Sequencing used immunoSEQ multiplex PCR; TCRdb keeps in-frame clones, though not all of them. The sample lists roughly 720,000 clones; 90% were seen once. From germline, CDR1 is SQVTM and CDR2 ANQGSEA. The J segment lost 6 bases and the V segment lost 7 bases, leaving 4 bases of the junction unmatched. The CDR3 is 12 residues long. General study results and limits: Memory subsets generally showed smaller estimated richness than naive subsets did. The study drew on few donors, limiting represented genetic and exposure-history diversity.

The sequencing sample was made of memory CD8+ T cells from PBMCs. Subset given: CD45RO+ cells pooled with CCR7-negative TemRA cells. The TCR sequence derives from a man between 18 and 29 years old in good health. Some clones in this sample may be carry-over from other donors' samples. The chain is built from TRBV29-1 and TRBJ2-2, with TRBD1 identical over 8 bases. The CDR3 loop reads CSARTGSGELFF. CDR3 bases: TGCAGCGCCAGGACAGGGTCCGGGGAGCTGTTTTTT.